This note documents a single T cell receptor beta chain sequence. What it binds is unknown. The data are from a study of cytomegalovirus exposure and HLA in healthy donors. With 4 bases removed from V and 2 bases from J, the gap between germline ends came to 12 bases. Germline V lookup: CDR1 ENHRY, CDR2 SYGVKD. The CDR3 extends over 14 amino acids. 60 Vbeta and 13 Jbeta primers were used in PCR. Clones were sequenced by immunoSEQ multiplex PCR, and TCRdb holds only the in-frame ones, with some missing. The table for this sample gives over 45,000 clones. Study observations and caveats: Roughly uniform depth of sequencing across donors was assumed in presence/absence analyses.

The TCR was taken from a woman aged 18-29 years in good health and CMV-seronegative. V usage is TRBV10-3 and J usage is TRBJ2-7; D not resolved. The sample was PBMCs. Written as DNA, the CDR3 is TGTGCCATCAGTGTCTCCGATGCGACCTACGAGCAGTACTTC. Its protein product is CAISVSDATYEQYF.